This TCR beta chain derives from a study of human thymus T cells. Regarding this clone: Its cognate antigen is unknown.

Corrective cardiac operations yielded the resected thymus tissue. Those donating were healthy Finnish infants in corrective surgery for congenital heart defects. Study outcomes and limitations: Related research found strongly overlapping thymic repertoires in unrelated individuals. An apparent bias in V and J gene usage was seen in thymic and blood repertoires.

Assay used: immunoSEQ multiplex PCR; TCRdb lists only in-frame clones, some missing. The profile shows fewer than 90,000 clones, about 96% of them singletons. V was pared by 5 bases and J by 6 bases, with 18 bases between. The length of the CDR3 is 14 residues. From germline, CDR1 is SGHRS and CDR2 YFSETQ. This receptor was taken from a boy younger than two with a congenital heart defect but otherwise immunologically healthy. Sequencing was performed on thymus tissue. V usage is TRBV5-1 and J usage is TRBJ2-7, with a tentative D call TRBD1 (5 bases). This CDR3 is CASSPPAGPSEQYF. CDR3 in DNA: TGCGCCAGCAGTCCCCCGGCAGGGCCCAGCGAGCAGTACTTC. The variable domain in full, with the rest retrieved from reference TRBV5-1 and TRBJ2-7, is KAGVTQTPRYLIKTRGQQVTLSCSPISGHRSVSWYQQTPGQGLQFLFEYFSETQRNKGNFPGRFSGRQFSNSRSEMNVSTLELGDSALYLCASSPPAGPSEQYFGPGTRLTVT.